Presented here are 6 T cell receptor beta chains from one specimen sequenced in a study of blood T cell repertoires in COVID-19. Some clones are missing from TCRdb's copy, which holds only in-frame ones; the method was immunoSEQ multiplex PCR. The repertoire consists of tens of thousands of clones, with 85% to 90% occurring once and the leading ten covering about 4.3%. Sequenced sample: peripheral blood. These TCRs come from a man between 60 and 75 years old with acute or convalescent COVID-19.

CDR3 DNA sequence: TGTGCCAGCAGTTTATGGTCGGGGGGCGGGAGCGGCCAGGGCGAGCAGTACTTC. Translated, it gives CASSLWSGGGSGQGEQYF. This rearrangement joins TRBV27 to TRBJ2-7; D is perhaps TRBD2 (7 bases). Deletions cut 1 base from V and 6 bases from J, with 25 bases between. Germline values: CDR1 MNHEY, CDR2 SMNVEV (reference sequence). This CDR3 is 18 amino acids long.

In this sample, this clone turned up once. The chain recombines TRBV27 with TRBJ2-2, with TRBD1 identical over 8 bases. With 1 base clipped from V and 5 bases from J, the junction kept 21 bases outside the gene matches. Germline CDR1 reads MNHEY; CDR2 reads SMNVEV (reference sequence). The CDR3 extends over 21 amino acids. Here the CDR3 reads CASSLLPKFIPGRGLTGELFF. The CDR3 DNA is TGTGCCAGCAGTTTATTGCCCAAGTTTATTCCCGGCAGGGGGCTGACCGGGGAGCTGTTTTTT.

This clone was seen only once. CDR3 nucleotides: TGTGCCAGCAGCCGACGGGCGGGAGGTCGATTCGAGCAGTACTTC. Amino acid sequence: CASSRRAGGRFEQYF. The chain is built from TRBV11-2 and TRBJ2-7; 8 bases line up with TRBD2. J lost 6 bases, V lost 5 bases, and 12 bases had no gene match. Germline V lookup: CDR1 SGHAT, CDR2 FQNNGV. The CDR3 has 15 residues.

The V call is TRBV19, the J call TRBJ1-6; 8 positions match TRBD1. This CDR3 contains 17 residues. The V segment lost 4 bases and the J segment 2 bases; nucleotides outside the gene matches: 7. Germline CDR1 is LNHDA and CDR2 is SQIVND (reference sequence). The CDR3 here is CASSKPGGIAYNSPLHF. CDR3 nucleotides: TGTGCCAGTAGTAAACCAGGGGGCATCGCCTATAATTCACCCCTCCACTTT.

The CDR3 protein is CASSLAGSRMETQYF. CDR3 bases: TGCGCCAGCAGCTTGGCTGGGTCGAGGATGGAGACCCAGTACTTC. The rearrangement links TRBV5-1 to TRBJ2-5; D not resolved. The germline V gene encodes CDR1 SGHRS and CDR2 YFSETQ. The CDR3 covers 15 residues. Trimming shortened V by 0 bases and J by 5 bases, and 14 bases separated the two germline ends.

This chain uses TRBV30 with TRBJ2-5; TRBD1 might be the D (6 bases). The CDR3 consists of 13 residues. Looked up from germline, CDR1 is GTSNPN and CDR2 is SVGIG (reference sequence). Trimming cost V 3 bases and J 1 base, with 9 bases left between them. The CDR3 bases are TGTGCCTGGAGCATCAGGGGCCAAGAGACCCAGTACTTC. Translation: CAWSIRGQETQYF.